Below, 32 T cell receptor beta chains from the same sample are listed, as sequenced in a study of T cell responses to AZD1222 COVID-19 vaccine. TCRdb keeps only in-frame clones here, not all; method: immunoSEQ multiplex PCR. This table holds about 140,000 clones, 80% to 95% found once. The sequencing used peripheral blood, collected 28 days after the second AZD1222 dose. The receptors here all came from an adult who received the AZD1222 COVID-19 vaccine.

CDR3 loop: CASSQDHSLAGAGQPQHF. The CDR3 DNA reads as TGCGCCAGCAGCCAAGATCACTCTCTCGCTGGGGCTGGCCAGCCCCAGCATTTT. The V call is TRBV4-3, the J call TRBJ1-5; a possible D gene is TRBD1 (5 bases). From germline, CDR1 is LGHNA and CDR2 YSLEER. V was trimmed by 0 bases and J by 7 bases, leaving 22 bases between them. This CDR3 spans 18 amino acids.

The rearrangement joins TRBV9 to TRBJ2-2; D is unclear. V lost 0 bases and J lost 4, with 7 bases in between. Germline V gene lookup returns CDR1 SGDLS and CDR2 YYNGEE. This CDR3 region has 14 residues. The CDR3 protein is CASSVAGVTGELFF. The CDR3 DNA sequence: TGTGCCAGCAGCGTAGCTGGGGTCACCGGGGAGCTGTTTTTT.

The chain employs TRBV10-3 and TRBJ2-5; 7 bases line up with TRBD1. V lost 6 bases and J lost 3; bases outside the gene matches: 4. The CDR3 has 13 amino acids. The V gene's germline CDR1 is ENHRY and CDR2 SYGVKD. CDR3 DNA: TGTGCCATCAGCGGGGACAGAGAAGAGACCCAGTACTTC. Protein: CAISGDREETQYF.

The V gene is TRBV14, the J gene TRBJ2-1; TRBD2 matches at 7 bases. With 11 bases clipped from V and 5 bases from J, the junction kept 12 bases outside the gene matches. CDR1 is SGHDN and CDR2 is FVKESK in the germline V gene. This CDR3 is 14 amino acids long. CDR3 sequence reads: CAPAKAGRDNEQFF. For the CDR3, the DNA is TGTGCCCCCGCCAAAGCGGGGCGTGACAATGAGCAGTTCTTC.

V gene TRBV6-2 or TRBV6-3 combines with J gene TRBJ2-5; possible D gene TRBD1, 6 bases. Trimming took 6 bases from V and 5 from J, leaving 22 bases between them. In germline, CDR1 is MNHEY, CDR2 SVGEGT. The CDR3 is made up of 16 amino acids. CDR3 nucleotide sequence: TGTGCCAGCAGCCACGATCGGGGCAGGGGATGGGAGACCCAGTACTTC. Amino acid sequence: CASSHDRGRGWETQYF.

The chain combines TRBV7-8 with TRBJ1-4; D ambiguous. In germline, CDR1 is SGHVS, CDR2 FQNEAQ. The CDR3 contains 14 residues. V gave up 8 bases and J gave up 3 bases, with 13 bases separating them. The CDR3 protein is CASGNRGANEKLFF. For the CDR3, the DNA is TGTGCCAGCGGTAATCGGGGAGCTAATGAAAAACTGTTTTTT.

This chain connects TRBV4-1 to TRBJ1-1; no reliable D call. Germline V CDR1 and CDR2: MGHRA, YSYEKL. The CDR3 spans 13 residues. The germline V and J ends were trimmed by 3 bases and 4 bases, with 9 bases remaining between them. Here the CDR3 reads CASSHEDGTEAFF. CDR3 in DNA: TGCGCCAGCAGCCATGAAGACGGCACTGAAGCTTTCTTT.

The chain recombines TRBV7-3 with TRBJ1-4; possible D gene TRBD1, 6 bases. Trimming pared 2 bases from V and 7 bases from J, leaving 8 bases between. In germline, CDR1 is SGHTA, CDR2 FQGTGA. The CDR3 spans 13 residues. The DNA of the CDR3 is TGTGCCAGCAGCTTACGCAGGGGTGAAAAACTGTTTTTT. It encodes CASSLRRGEKLFF.

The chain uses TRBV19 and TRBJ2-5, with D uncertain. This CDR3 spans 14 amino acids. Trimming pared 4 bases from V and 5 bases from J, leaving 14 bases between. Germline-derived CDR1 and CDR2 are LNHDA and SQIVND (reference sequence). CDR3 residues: CASSTPGLGETQYF. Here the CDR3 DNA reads TGTGCCAGTAGTACCCCAGGTCTTGGGGAGACCCAGTACTTC.

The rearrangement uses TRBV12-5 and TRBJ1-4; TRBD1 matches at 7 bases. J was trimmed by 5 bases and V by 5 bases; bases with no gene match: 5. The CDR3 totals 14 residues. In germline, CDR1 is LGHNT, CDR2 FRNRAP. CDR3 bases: TGTGCTAGTGGTCCCGGGACAGACAATGAAAAACTGTTTTTT. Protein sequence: CASGPGTDNEKLFF.

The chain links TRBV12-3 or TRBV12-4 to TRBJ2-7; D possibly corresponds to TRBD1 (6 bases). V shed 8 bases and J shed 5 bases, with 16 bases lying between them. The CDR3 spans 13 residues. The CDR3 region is CASGTGNLDEQYF. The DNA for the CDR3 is TGTGCCAGCGGAACAGGGAATCTCGACGAGCAGTACTTC.

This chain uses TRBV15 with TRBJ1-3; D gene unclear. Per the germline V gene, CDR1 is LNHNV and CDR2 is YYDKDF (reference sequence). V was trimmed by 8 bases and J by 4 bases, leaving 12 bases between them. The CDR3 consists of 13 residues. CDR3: CATPMYAGNTIYF. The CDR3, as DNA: TGTGCCACCCCAATGTACGCGGGAAACACCATATATTTT.

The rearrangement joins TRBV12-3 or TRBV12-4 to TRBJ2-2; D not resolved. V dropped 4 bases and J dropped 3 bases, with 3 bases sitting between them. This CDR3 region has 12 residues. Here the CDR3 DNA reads TGTGCCAGCAGTTCCGACACCGGGGAGCTGTTTTTT. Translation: CASSSDTGELFF.

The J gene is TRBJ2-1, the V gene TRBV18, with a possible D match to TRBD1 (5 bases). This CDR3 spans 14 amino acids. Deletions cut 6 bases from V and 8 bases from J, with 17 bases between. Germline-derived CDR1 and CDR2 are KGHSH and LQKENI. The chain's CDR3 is CASSPGLGFDEQFF. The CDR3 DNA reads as TGTGCCAGCTCGCCAGGGCTCGGGTTCGATGAGCAGTTCTTC.

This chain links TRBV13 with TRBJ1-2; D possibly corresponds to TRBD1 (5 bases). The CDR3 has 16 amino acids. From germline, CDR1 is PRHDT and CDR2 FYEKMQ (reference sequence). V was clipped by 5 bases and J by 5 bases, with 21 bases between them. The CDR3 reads CASSLTTWGRAYGYTF. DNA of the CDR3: TGTGCCAGCAGCCTAACTACTTGGGGCAGGGCTTATGGCTACACCTTC.

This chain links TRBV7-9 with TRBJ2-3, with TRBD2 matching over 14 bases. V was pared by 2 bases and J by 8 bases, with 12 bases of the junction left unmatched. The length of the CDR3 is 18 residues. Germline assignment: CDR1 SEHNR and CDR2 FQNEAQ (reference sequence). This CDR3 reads CASSLLNGTSGSLATQYF. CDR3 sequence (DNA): TGTGCCAGCAGCTTATTGAACGGGACTAGCGGGAGTTTGGCTACGCAGTATTTT.

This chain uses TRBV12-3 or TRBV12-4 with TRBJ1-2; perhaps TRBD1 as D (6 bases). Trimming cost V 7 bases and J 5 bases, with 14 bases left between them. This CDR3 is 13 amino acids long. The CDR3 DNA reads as TGTGCCAGCACCCCCGGACAGTCTTATGGCTACACCTTC. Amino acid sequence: CASTPGQSYGYTF.

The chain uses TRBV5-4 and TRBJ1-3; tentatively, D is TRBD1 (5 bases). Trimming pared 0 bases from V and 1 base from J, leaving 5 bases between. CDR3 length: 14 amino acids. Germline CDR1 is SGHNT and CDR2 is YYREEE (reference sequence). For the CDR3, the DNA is TGTGCCAGCAGCTTGGGGACATCTGGAAACACCATATATTTT. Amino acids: CASSLGTSGNTIYF.

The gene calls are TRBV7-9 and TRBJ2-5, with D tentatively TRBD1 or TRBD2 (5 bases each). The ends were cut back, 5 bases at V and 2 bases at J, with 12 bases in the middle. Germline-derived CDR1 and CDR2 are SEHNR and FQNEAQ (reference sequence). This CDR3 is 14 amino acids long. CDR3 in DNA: TGTGCCAGCAGCAGTGGCAGGGAGCAAGAGACCCAGTACTTC. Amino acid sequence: CASSSGREQETQYF.

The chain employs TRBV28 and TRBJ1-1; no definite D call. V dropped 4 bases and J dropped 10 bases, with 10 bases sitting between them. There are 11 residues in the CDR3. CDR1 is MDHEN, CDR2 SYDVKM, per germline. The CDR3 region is CASSSVGPAFF. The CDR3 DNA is TGTGCCAGCAGTTCCGTAGGGCCAGCTTTCTTT.

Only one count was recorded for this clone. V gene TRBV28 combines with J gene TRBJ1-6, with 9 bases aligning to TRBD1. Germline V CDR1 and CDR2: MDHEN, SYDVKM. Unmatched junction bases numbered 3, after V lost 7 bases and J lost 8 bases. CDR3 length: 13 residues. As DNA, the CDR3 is TGTGCCAGCACCGGGGACAGGGATTCACCCCTCCACTTT. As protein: CASTGDRDSPLHF.

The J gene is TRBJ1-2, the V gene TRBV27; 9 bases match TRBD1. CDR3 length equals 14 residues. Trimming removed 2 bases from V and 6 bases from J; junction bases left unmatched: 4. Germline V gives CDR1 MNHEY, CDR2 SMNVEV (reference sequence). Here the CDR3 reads CASSLVTGGDGYTF. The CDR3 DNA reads TGTGCCAGCAGTTTAGTCACAGGGGGCGATGGCTACACCTTC.

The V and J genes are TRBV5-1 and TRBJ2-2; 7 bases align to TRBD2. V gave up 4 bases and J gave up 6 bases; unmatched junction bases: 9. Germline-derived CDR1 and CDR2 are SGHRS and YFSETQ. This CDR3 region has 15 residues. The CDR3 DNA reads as TGCGCCAGCAGCGCCCAGCGGGCGGGAGCCGGGGAGCTGTTTTTT. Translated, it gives CASSAQRAGAGELFF.

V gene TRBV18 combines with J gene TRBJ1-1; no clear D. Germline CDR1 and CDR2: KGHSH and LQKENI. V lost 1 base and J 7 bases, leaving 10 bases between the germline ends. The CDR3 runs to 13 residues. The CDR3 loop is CASSPRERYEAFF. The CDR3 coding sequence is TGTGCCAGCTCACCACGAGAGCGTTATGAAGCTTTCTTT.

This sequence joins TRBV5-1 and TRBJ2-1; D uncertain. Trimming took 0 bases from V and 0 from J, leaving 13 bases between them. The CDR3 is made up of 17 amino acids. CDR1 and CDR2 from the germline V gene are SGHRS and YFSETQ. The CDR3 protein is CASSLAWTGSSYNEQFF. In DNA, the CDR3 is TGCGCCAGCAGCTTGGCCTGGACCGGTAGCTCCTACAATGAGCAGTTCTTC.

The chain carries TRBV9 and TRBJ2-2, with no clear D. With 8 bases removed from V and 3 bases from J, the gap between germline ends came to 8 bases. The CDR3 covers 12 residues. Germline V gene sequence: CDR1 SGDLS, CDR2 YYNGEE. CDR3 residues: CASGIDTGELFF. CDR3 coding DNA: TGTGCCAGTGGAATCGACACCGGGGAGCTGTTTTTT.

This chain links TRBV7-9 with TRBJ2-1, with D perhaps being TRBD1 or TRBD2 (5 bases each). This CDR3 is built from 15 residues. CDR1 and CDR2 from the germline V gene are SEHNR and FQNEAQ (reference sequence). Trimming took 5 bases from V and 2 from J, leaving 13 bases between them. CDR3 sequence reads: CASSVRGQTYNEQFF. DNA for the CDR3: TGTGCCAGCAGCGTGAGGGGTCAAACCTACAATGAGCAGTTCTTC.

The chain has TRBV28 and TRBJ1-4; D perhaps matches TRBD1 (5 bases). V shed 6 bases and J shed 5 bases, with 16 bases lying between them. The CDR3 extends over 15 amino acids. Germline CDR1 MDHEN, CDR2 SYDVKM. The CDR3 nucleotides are TGTGCCAGCAGGCCGCTGAAGGGGTGGAATGAAAAACTGTTTTTT. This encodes CASRPLKGWNEKLFF.

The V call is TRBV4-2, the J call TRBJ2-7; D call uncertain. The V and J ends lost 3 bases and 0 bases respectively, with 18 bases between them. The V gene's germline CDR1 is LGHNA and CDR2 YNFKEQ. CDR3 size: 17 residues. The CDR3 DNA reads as TGTGCCAGCAGCCACGCCTTTGGGGATTCCGACTCCTACGAGCAGTACTTC. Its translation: CASSHAFGDSDSYEQYF.

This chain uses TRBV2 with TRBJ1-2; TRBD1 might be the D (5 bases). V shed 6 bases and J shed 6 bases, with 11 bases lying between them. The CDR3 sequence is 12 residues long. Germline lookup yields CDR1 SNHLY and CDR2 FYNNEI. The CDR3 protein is CASRGDSDGYTF. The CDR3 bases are TGTGCCAGCAGGGGGGACTCTGATGGCTACACCTTC.

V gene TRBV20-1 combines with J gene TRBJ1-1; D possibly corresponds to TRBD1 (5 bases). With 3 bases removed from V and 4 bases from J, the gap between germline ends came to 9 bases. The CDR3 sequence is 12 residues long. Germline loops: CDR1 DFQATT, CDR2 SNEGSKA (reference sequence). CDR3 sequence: CSASHRSTEAFF. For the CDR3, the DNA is TGCAGTGCTAGTCACAGGAGCACTGAAGCTTTCTTT.

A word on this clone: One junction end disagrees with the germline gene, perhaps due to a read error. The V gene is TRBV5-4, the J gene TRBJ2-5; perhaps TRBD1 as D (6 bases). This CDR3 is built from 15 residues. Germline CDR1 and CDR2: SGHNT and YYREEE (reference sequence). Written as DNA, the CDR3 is TGTACCAGCAGCCTAAGTATAAGACAGGAGGAGACCCAGTACTTC. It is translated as CTSSLSIRQEETQYF.